The 11 T cell receptor beta chains below all came from one sample that was sequenced in a study of identical twins. Via MiXCR, TCRdb re-called the 5' RACE reads, giving one row per CDR3 protein. The data contain 690,000 or so distinct CDR3 sequences, less than 10% of them singletons. This sample also belongs to another study, concerning yellow fever vaccine responses in identical twins.

The sequenced sample consisted of PBMCs. The source is a woman younger than 35 in good health.

The gene calls are TRBV27 and TRBJ2-3, with D tentatively TRBD2 (5 bases). The germline gives CDR1 MNHEY, CDR2 SMNVEV (reference sequence). CDR3 length: 15 residues. Trimming took 2 bases from V and 2 from J, leaving 11 bases between them. As DNA, the CDR3 is TGTGCCAGCAGTTTAGCTACTAGAAACACAGATACGCAGTATTTT. Its translation: CASSLATRNTDTQYF.

Ten or more counts support this clonotype. The chain couples TRBV3-1 to TRBJ2-7; the match to TRBD2 covers 7 bases. The CDR3 is 14 amino acids. Germline values: CDR1 LGHDT, CDR2 YNNKEL (reference sequence). Losses at the gene ends were 5 bases for V and 2 bases for J; bases not matched to a gene: 6. The chain's CDR3 is CASSGGLVPYEQYF. In nucleotides, the CDR3 is TGTGCCAGCAGCGGTGGACTAGTCCCCTACGAGCAGTACTTC.

This CDR3 is CSAAGQGAGEQYF. CDR3 DNA sequence: TGCAGCGCGGCGGGACAGGGGGCCGGTGAGCAGTACTTC. V usage is TRBV29-1 and J usage is TRBJ2-7; TRBD1 matches at 12 bases. CDR1 and CDR2 (germline): SQVTM, ANQGSEA. The length of the CDR3 is 13 residues. Trimming at V came to 7 bases and at J to 7 bases, leaving 8 bases not matched to a gene.

This clonotype was picked up a small number of times. The genes are TRBV5-6 and TRBJ1-2, with D unresolved. Trimming left V 2 bases short and J 2 bases short, with 13 bases between. In germline, CDR1 is SGHDT, CDR2 YYEEEE. This CDR3 spans 15 amino acids. The CDR3 reads CASSFPGQSNYGYTF. CDR3 sequence (DNA): TGTGCCAGCAGCTTCCCGGGCCAGTCGAACTATGGCTACACCTTC. Looking up the rest from reference TRBV5-6 and TRBJ1-2 gives the full variable domain: DAGVTQSPTHLIKTRGQQVTLRCSPKSGHDTVSWYQQALGQGPQFIFQYYEEEERQRGNFPDRFSGHQFPNYSSELNVNALLLGDSALYLCASSFPGQSNYGYTFGSGTRLTVV.

This clonotype was seen a handful of times. This sequence joins TRBV27 and TRBJ2-5; 12 bases are a match to TRBD2. Germline lookup yields CDR1 MNHEY and CDR2 SMNVEV (reference sequence). CDR3 length equals 17 residues. V lost 4 bases and J lost 1; bases outside the gene matches: 7. This CDR3 reads CASSSPTSGGFQETQYF. The DNA for the CDR3 is TGTGCCAGCAGTTCCCCGACTAGCGGGGGTTTCCAAGAGACCCAGTACTTC.

This clonotype was seen at least ten times. The rearrangement joins TRBV2 to TRBJ2-3; D unclear. Per germline, CDR1 SNHLY and CDR2 FYNNEI. V was trimmed by 4 bases and J by 5 bases, leaving 7 bases between them. The CDR3 has 12 residues. The CDR3 loop reads CASSGLEDTQYF. The CDR3, as DNA: TGTGCCAGCAGTGGTCTGGAAGATACGCAGTATTTT.

This chain links TRBV7-9 with TRBJ1-4; D not certain. This CDR3 is 13 amino acids long. The germline CDR1 and CDR2 sequences are SEHNR and FQNEAQ (reference sequence). Trimming stripped 5 bases from V and 8 bases from J, with 12 bases between. CDR3 in amino acids: CASSDMSEEKLFF. In DNA, the CDR3 is TGTGCCAGCAGCGACATGTCTGAAGAAAAACTGTTTTTT.

This clonotype was observed a handful of times. V gene TRBV7-8 combines with J gene TRBJ2-2, with 13 bases matching TRBD2. The ends lost 5 bases at V and 5 bases at J; junction bases unmatched: 5. The germline V gene has CDR1 SGHVS and CDR2 FQNEAQ. The length of the CDR3 is 16 residues. This CDR3 is CASSKGTSGITGELFF. The CDR3 coding sequence is TGTGCCAGCAGCAAGGGGACTAGCGGGATTACCGGGGAGCTGTTTTTT.

This clonotype has a count of ten or more. V is TRBV29-1 and J is TRBJ2-5; TRBD1 matches 8 bases. The CDR3 totals 14 residues. J lost 2 bases, V lost 3 bases, and 5 bases had no gene match. Germline loops: CDR1 SQVTM, CDR2 ANQGSEA. In DNA form, the CDR3 reads TGCAGCGTTGAGCTCCGGGACAGGCAAGAGACCCAGTACTTC. Residues: CSVELRDRQETQYF.

There are many counts of this clonotype. The chain is built from TRBV20-1 and TRBJ2-7, with a possible D match to TRBD2 (5 bases). The CDR3 runs to 14 residues. V lost 0 bases and J 4 bases, leaving 13 bases between the germline ends. Germline V CDR1 and CDR2: DFQATT, SNEGSKA (reference sequence). The CDR3 coding sequence is TGCAGTGCTAGAGATTTGGAGGACTTATACGAGCAGTACTTC. Its protein is CSARDLEDLYEQYF.

This clonotype appeared many times. The chain joins TRBV29-1 to TRBJ2-7, with D uncertain. Per germline, CDR1 SQVTM and CDR2 ANQGSEA. This CDR3 spans 12 amino acids. Trimming pared 4 bases from V and 0 bases from J, leaving 7 bases between. The CDR3 protein is CSVAESSYEQYF. The CDR3 DNA is TGCAGCGTTGCCGAGAGCTCCTACGAGCAGTACTTC.